A selection of T cell receptor beta chains follows, all from one sample in a study of T cell responses to AZD1222 COVID-19 vaccine. Sequencing used immunoSEQ multiplex PCR; TCRdb keeps in-frame clones, though not all of them. The sample comprises 150,000 to 200,000 clones, about 93% of which are singletons, and approximately 0.64% rests with the top ten. Sequencing used peripheral blood, obtained on day 0 of AZD1222 vaccination. The receptors originated from an adult in good health. CDR3s include the opening cysteine and the closing phenylalanine or tryptophan. Each record gives: CDR3 DNA, CDR3 protein, J gene, D gene, V gene, clone size. D genes are given only for firm matches. Clone size, where shown, is once, few, many, or a class for clones that have expanded.

TGTGCCAGCTCACCAGGAACTAATAATGAAAAACTGTTTTTT | CASSPGTNNEKLFF | TRBJ1-4 | - | TRBV18 | -
TGTGCCAGCAGCAAGGGACGGTACAATGAGCAGTTCTTC | CASSKGRYNEQFF | TRBJ2-1 | - | TRBV6-5 | once
TGTGCCATCAGTGAGTCGAAGGGCGCTAGCCCCCACTACGAGCAGTACTTC | CAISESKGASPHYEQYF | TRBJ2-7 | - | TRBV10-3 | -
TGTGCCAGCAGCTTAGCCTACCCGGAGGCCAACTATGGCTACACCTTC | CASSLAYPEANYGYTF | TRBJ1-2 | - | TRBV7-8 | -
TGCGCCAGCAGCTCCGGGACAGACTATGGCTACACCTTC | CASSSGTDYGYTF | TRBJ1-2 | TRBD1 | TRBV5-1 | -
TGTGCCAGTTCCCAGGGCGAGGGCAATCAGCCCCAGCATTTT | CASSQGEGNQPQHF | TRBJ1-5 | - | TRBV18 | -
TGTGCCTGGAGTGTTGGGACAGGGCCAAACATTCAGTACTTC | CAWSVGTGPNIQYF | TRBJ2-4 | TRBD1 | TRBV30 | -
TGTGCCACCAGTGATCCCTTCCCCAGCGGGAGAGATTTAGATACGCAGTATTTT | CATSDPFPSGRDLDTQYF | TRBJ2-3 | TRBD2 | TRBV24-1 | -
TGTGCCAGCAGTTCGTGGACAGGACAGAACACTGAAGCTTTCTTT | CASSSWTGQNTEAFF | TRBJ1-1 | TRBD1 | TRBV28 | few
TGTGCCACCAGCAGACCCGGGGTGGCCTATGGCTACACCTTC | CATSRPGVAYGYTF | TRBJ1-2 | - | TRBV15 | -
TGCAGCGTTGGGACAGGGGGATCGGACACCATATATTTT | CSVGTGGSDTIYF | TRBJ1-3 | TRBD1 | TRBV29-1 | -
TGTGCCAGCAGCTGGGGACAGGGGACTTATGAGCAGTTCTTC | CASSWGQGTYEQFF | TRBJ2-1 | TRBD1 | TRBV5-5 | few
TGTGCCAGTGCCGCGGGGGGCTACGAAAACACCATATATTTT | CASAAGGYENTIYF | TRBJ1-3 | - | TRBV9 | -
TGTGCCAGTAGTACCCCGGGACAGGGGGTGCATGGCTACACCTTC | CASSTPGQGVHGYTF | TRBJ1-2 | TRBD1 | TRBV19 | -
TGTGCCAGCAGCTTGCGTTCTGGGGCCAACGTCCTGACTTTC | CASSLRSGANVLTF | TRBJ2-6 | - | TRBV5-6 | -
TGTGCCAGCAGCGCATCTAGCGGCAACTACGAGCAGTACTTC | CASSASSGNYEQYF | TRBJ2-7 | TRBD2 | TRBV7-9 | -
TGTGCCAGCAGCCCCGGACAGGGATTGGGCTATGGCTACACCTTC | CASSPGQGLGYGYTF | TRBJ1-2 | TRBD1 | TRBV7-9 | -
TGTGCCAGCAGCCAAGAGGTTGGAGGTGAAGCTTTCTTT | CASSQEVGGEAFF | TRBJ1-1 | - | TRBV14 | -
TGTGCCAGCAGCCGTTATCAGGGGGGTGAAGCTTTCTTT | CASSRYQGGEAFF | TRBJ1-1 | TRBD1 | TRBV7-3 | -
TGTGCCAGCTCACCATCCCTTCAAAGGGAAGCTTTCTTT | CASSPSLQREAFF | TRBJ1-1 | - | TRBV18 | -
TGTGCCTGGAGCTCCCAGGGACTCACTGAAGCTTTCTTT | CAWSSQGLTEAFF | TRBJ1-1 | - | TRBV30 | -
TGTGCCAGCAGTTTATCAGGGAATAGATTCTCTGGGGCCAACGTCCTGACTTTC | CASSLSGNRFSGANVLTF | TRBJ2-6 | - | TRBV27 | -
TGTGCCAGCAGGACAGGGAGCTCCTACGAGCAGTACTTC | CASRTGSSYEQYF | TRBJ2-7 | TRBD1 | TRBV12-3/TRBV12-4 | -
TGTGCCAGCAGTTTGGGGGACAGAAATTCACCCCTCCACTTT | CASSLGDRNSPLHF | TRBJ1-6 | TRBD1 | TRBV28 | once
TGTGCCGTTTCGACAGGGGGTTTTCCTGAAGCTTTCTTT | CAVSTGGFPEAFF | TRBJ1-1 | TRBD1 | TRBV15 | -
TGTGCCAGTCGAGGACTAGCGGGAAATGAGCAGTTCTTC | CASRGLAGNEQFF | TRBJ2-1 | TRBD2 | TRBV19 | -
TGTGCCAGCAGCTCAGAGGGAAACACCATATATTTT | CASSSEGNTIYF | TRBJ1-3 | - | TRBV3-1/TRBV3-2 | -
TGTGCCTGGAGTGGGGGACAGATATTCTACACCTTC | CAWSGGQIFYTF | TRBJ1-2 | TRBD1 | TRBV30 | -
TGTGCCAGCTCACCCGCAGGGAACCCAGCCTACGAGCAGTACTTC | CASSPAGNPAYEQYF | TRBJ2-7 | - | TRBV18 | -
TGTGCCTGGAGTGTACGCCAGAAACAAGAGACCCAGTACTTC | CAWSVRQKQETQYF | TRBJ2-5 | - | TRBV30 | -
TGTGCCAGCCGGGGGGGGTTCGAAAAACTGTTTTTT | CASRGGFEKLFF | TRBJ1-4 | - | TRBV12-3/TRBV12-4 | -
TGTGCCACTCAAGGGGTCACTGAAGCTTTCTTT | CATQGVTEAFF | TRBJ1-1 | - | TRBV2 | -
TGCGCCAGCAGGCCCCTTTCAGGGTCGTCGAGCTCCTATAATTCACCCCTCCACTTT | CASRPLSGSSSSYNSPLHF | TRBJ1-6 | - | TRBV23-1 | -
TGTGCCAGCAGTTACTCGGGCAGATACTACACCTTC | CASSYSGRYYTF | TRBJ1-2 | - | TRBV6-6 | -
TGTGCCAGCAGCCGAGGACAAGCCTACGAGCAGTACTTC | CASSRGQAYEQYF | TRBJ2-7 | - | TRBV7-7 | -
TGTGCCACCAGCTCGTACGAGGGGAACGAAGCTTTCTTT | CATSSYEGNEAFF | TRBJ1-1 | - | TRBV15 | -
TGTGCCACGGCGACAGGGCCGCACGAGCAGTACTTC | CATATGPHEQYF | TRBJ2-7 | TRBD1 | TRBV10-3 | -
TGTGCCAGCAGTTTGGCGGCTCCCCTCGCTTTCTTT | CASSLAAPLAFF | TRBJ1-1 | - | TRBV12-3/TRBV12-4 | -
TGTGCCAGCAGCTTGGGACAGGGTTCGGACACTGAAGCTTTCTTT | CASSLGQGSDTEAFF | TRBJ1-1 | TRBD1 | TRBV5-4 | -
TGTGCCAGCAGTCCCCGGGTAGGCGGGGCTCAGCCCCAGCATTTT | CASSPRVGGAQPQHF | TRBJ1-5 | - | TRBV28 | few
TGTGCCAGCAGCCAAGGGGGGACTCTGGGGTACAATGAGCAGTTCTTC | CASSQGGTLGYNEQFF | TRBJ2-1 | - | TRBV3-1/TRBV3-2 | -
TGTGCCAGCAGTTCTACTAAGGATACGCAGTATTTT | CASSSTKDTQYF | TRBJ2-3 | - | TRBV28 | -
TGTGCCAGCAGCTTGACGGATGGCACTGAAGCTTTCTTT | CASSLTDGTEAFF | TRBJ1-1 | - | TRBV11-2 | once
TGTGCCAGCAGCTTAGGGACGATCAATCAGCCCCAGCATTTT | CASSLGTINQPQHF | TRBJ1-5 | - | TRBV7-9 | -
TGTGCCAGCAGTTATGGGGCGAAGAACACTGAAGCTTTCTTT | CASSYGAKNTEAFF | TRBJ1-1 | - | TRBV28 | -
TGTGCCTGGAGAAGGACTAGCAGGTTTAGGAATGAGCAGTTCTTC | CAWRRTSRFRNEQFF | TRBJ2-1 | TRBD2 | TRBV30 | -
TGTGCCAGCAGCTATGAGGGAGGGTTAGGCGAGCAGTACTTC | CASSYEGGLGEQYF | TRBJ2-7 | TRBD2 | TRBV7-2 | -
TGTGCCAGCTGGGGACAGGCCTACGAGCAGTACTTC | CASWGQAYEQYF | TRBJ2-7 | TRBD1 | TRBV2 | -
TGTGCCAGCAGTTTAACTAGGACTAGCGAGCAGTACTTC | CASSLTRTSEQYF | TRBJ2-7 | TRBD2 | TRBV28 | -
TGTGCCACCAGCCTTAGGTGGGCGGGAGGATTAGGCAATGAGCAGTTCTTC | CATSLRWAGGLGNEQFF | TRBJ2-1 | TRBD2 | TRBV15 | -
TGTGCCAGCAGGGTGACAGGGAACCCTTCACCCCTCCACTTT | CASRVTGNPSPLHF | TRBJ1-6 | TRBD1 | TRBV2 | -
TGTGCCTGGAGTGTACGATTAAGTAACTATGGCTACACCTTC | CAWSVRLSNYGYTF | TRBJ1-2 | - | TRBV30 | -
TGCAGTGCTAGTAAATCTAGCGGGAGAACGAATGAGCAGTTCTTC | CSASKSSGRTNEQFF | TRBJ2-1 | TRBD2 | TRBV20-1 | once
TGTGCCAGCAGCTTAAGAAGGCCAGGGGGTATTGAAAAACTGTTTTTT | CASSLRRPGGIEKLFF | TRBJ1-4 | TRBD1 | TRBV11-2 | once